Shown below are 18 T cell receptor beta chains from a single sample sequenced in a study of Tregs in tolerant kidney transplant recipients. Clones were sequenced by immunoSEQ multiplex PCR, and TCRdb holds only the in-frame ones, with some missing. The profile shows over 3,500 clones, about three fifths of them singletons. For these receptors, no antigen is known. The sequenced sample was CD8+ T cells from blood cultured with allogeneic cells. The receptors derive from a human donor in good health.

The chain joins TRBV27 to TRBJ1-3, with 9 bases aligning to TRBD1. In germline, CDR1 is MNHEY, CDR2 SMNVEV (reference sequence). Trimming cost V 3 bases and J 7 bases; bases outside gene matches: 4. CDR3 length: 14 residues. The CDR3 loop is CASSLSGTGNTIYF. CDR3 in DNA: TGTGCCAGCAGTTTGTCCGGGACAGGGAACACCATATATTTT.

V and J are TRBV9 and TRBJ2-1; D is possibly TRBD2 (6 bases). Germline V CDR1 and CDR2: SGDLS, YYNGEE. The V end was cut by 3 bases, the J end by 0 bases, with 16 bases between. The CDR3 totals 17 residues. The CDR3 region has the DNA TGTGCCAGCAGCGCGTCCGCGGGGCAGGACTCCTACAATGAGCAGTTCTTC. It translates to CASSASAGQDSYNEQFF.

This clone is labeled large. V usage is TRBV4-2 and J usage is TRBJ1-2, with a possible D match to TRBD1 (5 bases). The CDR3 contains 15 residues. Germline loops: CDR1 LGHNA, CDR2 YNFKEQ. The V end was cut by 0 bases, the J end by 7 bases, with 15 bases between. The CDR3 here is CASSQEVGGAGGYTF. The CDR3 bases are TGTGCCAGCAGCCAAGAGGTTGGAGGGGCCGGTGGCTACACCTTC.

The chain uses TRBV7-3 and TRBJ2-1, with D possibly matching TRBD1 (6 bases). The CDR3 extends over 15 amino acids. Germline V gene data show CDR1 as SGHTA and CDR2 as FQGTGA. Trimming pared 2 bases from V and 3 bases from J, leaving 11 bases between. The CDR3: CASSLVGTSYNEQFF. As DNA, the CDR3 is TGTGCCAGCAGCTTAGTTGGGACAAGCTACAATGAGCAGTTCTTC.

This chain uses TRBV7-9 with TRBJ1-4; D is undetermined. The CDR3 is 13 residues long. V dropped 6 bases and J dropped 8 bases, with 13 bases sitting between them. From germline, CDR1 is SEHNR and CDR2 FQNEAQ (reference sequence). In DNA, the CDR3 is TGTGCCAGCAGTCTAGGGTTTGGCGAAAAACTGTTTTTT. Translated, it gives CASSLGFGEKLFF.

This clone appeared a few times. V is TRBV7-6 and J is TRBJ1-2, with unresolved D. The germline V gene encodes CDR1 SGHVS and CDR2 FNYEAQ. This CDR3 comprises 14 residues. Trimming cost V 4 bases and J 6 bases, with 15 bases left between them. The CDR3 DNA follows: TGTGCCAGCAGCTCACAGTCTGGGGTTGATGGCTACACCTTC. As protein: CASSSQSGVDGYTF.

This sequence joins TRBV9 and TRBJ1-3; tentatively, D is TRBD1 (5 bases). V was clipped by 5 bases and J by 0 bases, with 9 bases between them. The CDR3 has 14 amino acids. From germline, CDR1 is SGDLS and CDR2 YYNGEE. The CDR3, as DNA: TGTGCCAGCAGTGGGACGGACTCTGGAAACACCATATATTTT. Amino acids: CASSGTDSGNTIYF.

The chain is built from TRBV27 and TRBJ1-1, with 9 bases matching TRBD1. The CDR3 has 13 amino acids. Trimming cost V 5 bases and J 7 bases; bases outside gene matches: 5. Germline CDR1 is MNHEY and CDR2 is SMNVEV (reference sequence). The CDR3 coding sequence is TGTGCCAGCAGTCCGGGACAGGGATATGAAGCTTTCTTT. Amino acid sequence: CASSPGQGYEAFF.

This chain connects TRBV14 to TRBJ1-6; 8 nucleotides agree with TRBD1. Trimming at V came to 4 bases and at J to 16 bases, leaving 6 bases not matched to a gene. The germline V gene has CDR1 SGHDN and CDR2 FVKESK. The CDR3 loop spans 12 amino acids. CDR3 nucleotide sequence: TGTGCCAGCAGCCTACCGGACAGGGTACTCCACTTT. Amino acids: CASSLPDRVLHF.

This sequence joins TRBV4-1 and TRBJ1-1; D uncertain. Germline CDR1 is MGHRA and CDR2 is YSYEKL. V gave up 1 base and J gave up 11 bases, with 8 bases separating them. The length of the CDR3 is 11 residues. The CDR3 spells CASSQGGYAFF. The CDR3 DNA reads as TGCGCCAGCAGCCAAGGGGGATACGCTTTCTTT.

The chain is built from TRBV7-2 and TRBJ1-3, with no clear D. V lost 0 bases to trimming and J lost 2 bases, with 5 bases between them. Germline-derived CDR1 and CDR2 are SGHTA and FQGNSA. The CDR3 runs 14 residues. The CDR3 is CASSLAGPGNTIYF. The CDR3 coding sequence is TGTGCCAGCAGCTTAGCAGGGCCTGGAAACACCATATATTTT.

This sequence joins TRBV27 and TRBJ1-4, with TRBD1 matching 9 bases. The CDR3 runs to 14 residues. From germline, CDR1 is MNHEY and CDR2 SMNVEV (reference sequence). V gave up 6 bases and J gave up 8 bases; unmatched junction bases: 7. The CDR3 here is CASRQTGGEEKLFF. The CDR3 DNA follows: TGTGCCAGCAGACAAACAGGGGGCGAGGAAAAACTGTTTTTT. The whole variable domain, filled in from reference TRBV27 and TRBJ1-4, reads EAQVTQNPRYLITVTGKKLTVTCSQNMNHEYMSWYRQDPGLGLRQIYYSMNVEVTDKGDVPEGYKVSRKEKRNFPLILESPSPNQTSLYFCASRQTGGEEKLFFGSGTQLSVL.

This clone has more than one count but fewer than ten. This rearrangement joins TRBV13 to TRBJ2-1; 11 bases are a match to TRBD2. This CDR3 contains 13 residues. Germline V CDR1 and CDR2: PRHDT, FYEKMQ (reference sequence). Losses at the gene ends were 8 bases for V and 6 bases for J; bases not matched to a gene: 3. The CDR3 nucleotides read TGTGCCAGCCTAGCGGGGGGCATCAATGAGCAGTTCTTC. Translating gives CASLAGGINEQFF.

This clone was counted once. This rearrangement joins TRBV7-9 to TRBJ2-3, with no clear D. Between the trimmed V and J ends, which lost 4 bases and 4 bases, there was a span of 18 bases. CDR3 size: 16 residues. CDR1 and CDR2 (germline): SEHNR, FQNEAQ (reference sequence). CDR3 DNA sequence: TGTGCCAGCAGCTCCCAATTCCCTGGTTTGTCAGATACGCAGTATTTT. As protein: CASSSQFPGLSDTQYF.

The V and J genes are TRBV11-3 and TRBJ2-1; a possible D gene is TRBD2 (5 bases). With 4 bases removed from V and 2 bases from J, the gap between germline ends came to 12 bases. The CDR3 has 15 residues. Germline V gene sequence: CDR1 SGHNT, CDR2 YENEEA. The CDR3 sequence is CASSSWESPYNEQFF. The CDR3, as DNA: TGTGCCAGCAGCTCTTGGGAGAGCCCCTACAATGAGCAGTTCTTC. Filled out from reference TRBV11-3 and TRBJ2-1, the complete variable domain reads EAGVVQSPRYKIIEKKQPVAFWCNPISGHNTLYWYLQNLGQGPELLIRYENEEAVDDSQLPKDRFSAERLKGVDSTLKIQPAELGDSAVYLCASSSWESPYNEQFFGPGTRLTVL.

The V gene is TRBV27, the J gene TRBJ2-7; D is uncertain. Deletions cut 2 bases from V and 0 bases from J, with 5 bases between. Germline CDR1 reads MNHEY; CDR2 reads SMNVEV (reference sequence). The CDR3 has 13 residues. CDR3 in DNA: TGTGCCAGCAGTTTAGGCGGCTCCTACGAGCAGTACTTC. Its translation is CASSLGGSYEQYF.

The chain has TRBV6-5 and TRBJ1-2; weak D call: TRBD1 (5 bases). Between the trimmed V and J ends, which lost 6 bases and 4 bases, there was a span of 18 bases. Germline lookup yields CDR1 MNHEY and CDR2 SVGAGI. There are 15 residues in the CDR3. This CDR3 reads CASSDGDPGLYGYTF. CDR3 in DNA: TGTGCCAGCAGCGACGGGGACCCCGGGCTCTATGGCTACACCTTC.

The rearrangement joins TRBV19 to TRBJ2-7; D not certain. Trimming left V 3 bases short and J 2 bases short, with 11 bases between. CDR1 is LNHDA and CDR2 is SQIVND in the germline V gene (reference sequence). This CDR3 spans 14 amino acids. The chain's CDR3 is CASSMYRSTYEQYF. The CDR3 nucleotides read TGTGCCAGTAGTATGTACCGATCAACCTACGAGCAGTACTTC. Looking up the rest from reference TRBV19 and TRBJ2-7 gives the full variable domain: DGGITQSPKYLFRKEGQNVTLSCEQNLNHDAMYWYRQDPGQGLRLIYYSQIVNDFQKGDIAEGYSVSREKKESFPLTVTSAQKNPTAFYLCASSMYRSTYEQYFGPGTRLTVT.